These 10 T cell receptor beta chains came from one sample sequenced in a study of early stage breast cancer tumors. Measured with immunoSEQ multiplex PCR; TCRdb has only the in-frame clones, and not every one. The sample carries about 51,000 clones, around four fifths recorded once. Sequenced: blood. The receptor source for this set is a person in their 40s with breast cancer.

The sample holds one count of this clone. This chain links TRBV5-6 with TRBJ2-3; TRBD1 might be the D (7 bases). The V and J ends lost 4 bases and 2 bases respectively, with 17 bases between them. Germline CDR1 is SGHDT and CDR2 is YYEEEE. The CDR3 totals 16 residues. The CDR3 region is CASSRGIQGITDTQYF. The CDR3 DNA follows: TGTGCCAGCAGCCGGGGGATACAGGGGATCACAGATACGCAGTATTTT.

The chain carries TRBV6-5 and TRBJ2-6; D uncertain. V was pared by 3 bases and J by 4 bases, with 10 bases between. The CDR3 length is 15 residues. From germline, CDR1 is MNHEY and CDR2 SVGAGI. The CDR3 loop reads CASSYRGSGANVLTF. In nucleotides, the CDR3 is TGTGCCAGCAGTTATAGAGGTTCCGGGGCCAACGTCCTGACTTTC.

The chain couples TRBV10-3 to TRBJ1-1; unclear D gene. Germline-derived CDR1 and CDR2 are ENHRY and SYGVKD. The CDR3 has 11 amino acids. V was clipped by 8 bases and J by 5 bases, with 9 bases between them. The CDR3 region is CAIGRGTEAFF. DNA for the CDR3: TGTGCCATCGGGCGCGGGACTGAAGCTTTCTTT.

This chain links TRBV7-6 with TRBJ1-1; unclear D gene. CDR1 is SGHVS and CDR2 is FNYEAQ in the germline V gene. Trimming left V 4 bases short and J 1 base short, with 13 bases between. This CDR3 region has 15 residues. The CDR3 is CASSWGSQRNTEAFF. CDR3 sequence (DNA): TGTGCCAGCAGCTGGGGAAGTCAGAGGAACACTGAAGCTTTCTTT.

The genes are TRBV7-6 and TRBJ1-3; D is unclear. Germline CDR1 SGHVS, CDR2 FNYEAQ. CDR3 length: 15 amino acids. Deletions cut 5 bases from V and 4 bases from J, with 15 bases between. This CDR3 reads CASSPGVFDGNTIYF. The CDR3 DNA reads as TGTGCCAGCAGCCCCGGGGTTTTTGACGGAAACACCATATATTTT.

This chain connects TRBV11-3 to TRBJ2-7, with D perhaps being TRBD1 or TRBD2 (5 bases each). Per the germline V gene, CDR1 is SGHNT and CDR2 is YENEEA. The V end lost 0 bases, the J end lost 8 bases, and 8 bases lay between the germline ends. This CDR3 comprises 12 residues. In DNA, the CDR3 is TGTGCCAGCAGCTTAGAGGGGGATAAGCAGTACTTC. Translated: CASSLEGDKQYF.

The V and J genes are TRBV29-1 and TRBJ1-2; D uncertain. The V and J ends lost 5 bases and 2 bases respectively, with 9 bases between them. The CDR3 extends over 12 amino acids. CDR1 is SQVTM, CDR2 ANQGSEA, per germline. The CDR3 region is CSVRDPNYGYTF. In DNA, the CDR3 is TGCAGCGTTCGAGATCCGAACTATGGCTACACCTTC.

CDR3 bases: TGTGCCAGCAGGACTAGCCGGGGGTCGGAGACCCAGTACTTC. Protein: CASRTSRGSETQYF. The V and J genes are TRBV6-6 and TRBJ2-5, with 7 bases fitting TRBD2. This CDR3 spans 14 amino acids. Germline V CDR1 and CDR2: MNHNY, SVGAGI (reference sequence). The V segment lost 6 bases and the J segment 5 bases; nucleotides outside the gene matches: 9.

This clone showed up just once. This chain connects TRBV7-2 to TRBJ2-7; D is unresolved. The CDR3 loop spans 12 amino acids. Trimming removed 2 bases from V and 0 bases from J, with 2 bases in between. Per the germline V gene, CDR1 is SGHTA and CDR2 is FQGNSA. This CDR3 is CASSLNSYEQYF. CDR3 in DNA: TGTGCCAGCAGCTTAAACTCCTACGAGCAGTACTTC.

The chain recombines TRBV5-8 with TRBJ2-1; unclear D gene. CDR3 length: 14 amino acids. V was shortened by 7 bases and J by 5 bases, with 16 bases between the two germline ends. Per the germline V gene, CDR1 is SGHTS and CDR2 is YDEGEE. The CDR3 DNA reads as TGTGCCAGCGGAATAGAGAGTGGCGACAATGAGCAGTTCTTC. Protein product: CASGIESGDNEQFF.